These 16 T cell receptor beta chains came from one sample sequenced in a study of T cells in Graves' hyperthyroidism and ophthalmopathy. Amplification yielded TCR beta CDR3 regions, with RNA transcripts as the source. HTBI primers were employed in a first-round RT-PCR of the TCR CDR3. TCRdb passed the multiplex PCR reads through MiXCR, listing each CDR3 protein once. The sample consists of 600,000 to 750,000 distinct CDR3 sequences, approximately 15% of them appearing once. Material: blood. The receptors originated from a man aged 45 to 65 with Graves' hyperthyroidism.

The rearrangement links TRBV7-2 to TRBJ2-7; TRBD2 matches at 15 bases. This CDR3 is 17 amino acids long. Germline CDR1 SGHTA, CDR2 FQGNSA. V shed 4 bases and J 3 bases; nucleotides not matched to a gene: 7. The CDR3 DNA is TGTGCCAGCAGCTCCAATGGACTAGCGGGAGGGCGCTACGAGCAGTACTTC. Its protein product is CASSSNGLAGGRYEQYF.

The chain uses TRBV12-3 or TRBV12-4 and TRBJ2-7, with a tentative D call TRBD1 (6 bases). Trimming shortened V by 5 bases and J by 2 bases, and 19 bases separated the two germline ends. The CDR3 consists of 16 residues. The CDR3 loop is CASSGTGLGSPYEQYF. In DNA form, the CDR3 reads TGTGCCAGCAGTGGAACAGGGCTAGGGAGCCCCTACGAGCAGTACTTC.

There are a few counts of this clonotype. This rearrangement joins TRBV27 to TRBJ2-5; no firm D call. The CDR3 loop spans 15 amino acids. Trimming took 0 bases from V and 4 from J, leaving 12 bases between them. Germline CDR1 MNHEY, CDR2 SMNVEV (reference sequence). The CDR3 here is CASSLSYRLGETQYF. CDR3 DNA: TGTGCCAGCAGTTTATCGTATCGGTTAGGAGAGACCCAGTACTTC.

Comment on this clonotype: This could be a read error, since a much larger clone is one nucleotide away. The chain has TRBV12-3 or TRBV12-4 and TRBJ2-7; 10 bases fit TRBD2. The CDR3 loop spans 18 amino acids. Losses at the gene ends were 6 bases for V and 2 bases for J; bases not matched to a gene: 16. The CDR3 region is CASSPHFGLAENTYEQYF. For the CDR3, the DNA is TGTGCCAGCAGCCCACACTTCGGACTAGCGGAGAATACCTACGAGCAGTACTTC.

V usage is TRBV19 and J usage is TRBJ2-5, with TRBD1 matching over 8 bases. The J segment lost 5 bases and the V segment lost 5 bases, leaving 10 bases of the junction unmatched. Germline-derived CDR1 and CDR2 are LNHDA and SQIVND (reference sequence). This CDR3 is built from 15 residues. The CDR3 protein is CASSVGQGRVETQYF. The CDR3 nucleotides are TGTGCCAGTAGTGTCGGACAGGGCAGGGTGGAGACCCAGTACTTC.

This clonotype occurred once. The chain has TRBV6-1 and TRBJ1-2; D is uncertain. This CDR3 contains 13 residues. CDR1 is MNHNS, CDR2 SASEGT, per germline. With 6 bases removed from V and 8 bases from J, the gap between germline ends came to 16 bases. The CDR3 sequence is CASRRRQVEGYTF. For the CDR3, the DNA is TGTGCCAGCAGACGTCGGCAGGTGGAAGGCTACACCTTC.

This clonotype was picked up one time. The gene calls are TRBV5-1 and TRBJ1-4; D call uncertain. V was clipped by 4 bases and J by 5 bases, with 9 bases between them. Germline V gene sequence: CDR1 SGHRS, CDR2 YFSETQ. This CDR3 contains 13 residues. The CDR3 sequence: CASSPVGNEKLFF. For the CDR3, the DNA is TGCGCCAGCAGCCCCGTGGGGAATGAAAAACTGTTTTTT.

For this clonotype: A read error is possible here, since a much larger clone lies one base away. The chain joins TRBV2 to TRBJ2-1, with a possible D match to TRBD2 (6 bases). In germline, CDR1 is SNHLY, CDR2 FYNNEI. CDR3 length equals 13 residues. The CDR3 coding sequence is TGTGCCAGCAGCGCTGACCCAGATCGGGAGCAGTGCTTC. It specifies CASSADPDREQCF.

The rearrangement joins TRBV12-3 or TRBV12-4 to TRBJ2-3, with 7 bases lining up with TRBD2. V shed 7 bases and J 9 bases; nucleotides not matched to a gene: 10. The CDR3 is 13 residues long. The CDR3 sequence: CASNRPGTKTQYF. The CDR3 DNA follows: TGTGCCAGCAACAGACCCGGGACTAAAACGCAGTATTTT.

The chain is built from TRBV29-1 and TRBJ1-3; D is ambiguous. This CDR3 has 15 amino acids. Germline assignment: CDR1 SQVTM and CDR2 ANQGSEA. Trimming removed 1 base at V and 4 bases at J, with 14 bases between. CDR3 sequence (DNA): TGCAGCGTTGAAGGTGGAACAACGGGAGGAAACACCATATATTTT. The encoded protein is CSVEGGTTGGNTIYF.

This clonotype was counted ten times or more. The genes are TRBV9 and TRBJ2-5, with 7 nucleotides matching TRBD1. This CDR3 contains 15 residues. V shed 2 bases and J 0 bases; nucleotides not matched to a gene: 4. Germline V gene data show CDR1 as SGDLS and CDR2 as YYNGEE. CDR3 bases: TGTGCCAGCAGCGTCTTGGGACAGCACCAAGAGACCCAGTACTTC. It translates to CASSVLGQHQETQYF.

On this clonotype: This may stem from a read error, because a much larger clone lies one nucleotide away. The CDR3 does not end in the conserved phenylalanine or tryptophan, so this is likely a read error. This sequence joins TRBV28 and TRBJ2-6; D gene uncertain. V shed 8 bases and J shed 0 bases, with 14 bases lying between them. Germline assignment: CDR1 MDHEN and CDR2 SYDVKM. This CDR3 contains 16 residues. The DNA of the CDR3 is TGTGCCAGCCGCCCGGGTAGTCTCTCTGGGGCCAACGTCCTGACTCTC. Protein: CASRPGSLSGANVLTL.

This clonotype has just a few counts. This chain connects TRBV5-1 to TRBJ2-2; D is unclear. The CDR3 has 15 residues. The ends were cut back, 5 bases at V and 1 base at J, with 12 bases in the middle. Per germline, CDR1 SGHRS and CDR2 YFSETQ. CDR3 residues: CASSSRRGNTGELFF. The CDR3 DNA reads TGCGCCAGCAGTAGCAGGAGAGGGAACACCGGGGAGCTGTTTTTT. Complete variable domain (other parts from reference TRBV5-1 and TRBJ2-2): KAGVTQTPRYLIKTRGQQVTLSCSPISGHRSVSWYQQTPGQGLQFLFEYFSETQRNKGNFPGRFSGRQFSNSRSEMNVSTLELGDSALYLCASSSRRGNTGELFFGEGSRLTVL.

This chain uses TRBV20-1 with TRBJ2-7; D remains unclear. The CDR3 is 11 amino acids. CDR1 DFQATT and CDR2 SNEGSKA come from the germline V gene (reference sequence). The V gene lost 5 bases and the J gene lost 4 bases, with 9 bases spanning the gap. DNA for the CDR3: TGCAGTGCTTCGGACGGTTACGAGCAGTACTTC. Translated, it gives CSASDGYEQYF.

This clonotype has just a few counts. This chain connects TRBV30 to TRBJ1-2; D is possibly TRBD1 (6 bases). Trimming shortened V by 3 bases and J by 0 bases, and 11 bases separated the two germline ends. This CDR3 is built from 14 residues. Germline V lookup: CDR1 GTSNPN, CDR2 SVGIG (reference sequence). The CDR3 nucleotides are TGTGCCTGGAGCTACAGGGCCTCTAACTATGGCTACACCTTC. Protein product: CAWSYRASNYGYTF.

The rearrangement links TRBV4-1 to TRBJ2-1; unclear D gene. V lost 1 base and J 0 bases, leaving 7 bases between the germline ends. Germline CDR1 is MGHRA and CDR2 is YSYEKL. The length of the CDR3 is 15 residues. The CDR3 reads CASSQVHSSYNEQFF. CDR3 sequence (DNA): TGCGCCAGCAGCCAAGTACATAGCTCCTACAATGAGCAGTTCTTC.